A selection of T cell receptor beta chains follows, all from one sample in a study of blood T cells in healthy people across ages. TCRdb reprocessed the 5' RACE reads via MiXCR and lists one record per CDR3 protein. The data hold hundreds of thousands of distinct CDR3 sequences, with 55% to 75% observed a single time. The source material was blood. The source is a man aged 25 to 45 in good health. Each CDR3 is given with its conserved first and last residue. A D gene is named only where the DNA matches it firmly. Only some rows state a clone size, as once, few, many or a class for expanded clones.

j_call v_call d_call clone_size cdr3_length cdr3_nt cdr3_aa
TRBJ2-7 TRBV3-1 TRBD1 . 15 TGTGCCAGCAGCCAACAAAGGACAGGGATCTACGAGCAGTACTTC CASSQQRTGIYEQYF
TRBJ2-3 TRBV7-2 TRBD1 . 13 TGTGCCAGCACAGGACAGGGGCGATATACGCAGTATTTT CASTGQGRYTQYF
TRBJ1-5 TRBV20-1 . . 12 TGCAGTGCTACTTCCGTCAATCAGCCCCAGCATTTT CSATSVNQPQHF
TRBJ1-6 TRBV7-9 . . 12 TGTGCCACTACCAACGGTGATTCACCCCTCCACTTT CATTNGDSPLHF
TRBJ1-2 TRBV4-2 . . 17 TGTGCCAGCAGCCAAGATGCCGACCTGGGGAATAACTATGGCTACACCTTC CASSQDADLGNNYGYTF
TRBJ2-3 TRBV27 . . 14 TGTGCCAGCAGTTTACTAGGACAGTCAGATACGCAGTATTTT CASSLLGQSDTQYF
TRBJ2-7 TRBV6-5 TRBD2 . 14 TGTGCCAGCAGTAGGAGCGGGACGTCCTACGAGCAGTACTTC CASSRSGTSYEQYF
TRBJ2-7 TRBV25-1 TRBD2 . 16 TGTGCCAGCAGTGAAACCACTAGCGGGAGACTATACGAGCAGTACTTC CASSETTSGRLYEQYF
TRBJ2-7 TRBV20-1 TRBD2 . 15 TGCAGTGCTAGTAGGACTAGCGGGAGCTTCGACGAGCAGTACTTC CSASRTSGSFDEQYF
TRBJ2-3 TRBV12-3/TRBV12-4 TRBD1 . 18 TGTGCCAGCACAACCCAATGGGACAGGGGGGGGAACACAGATACGCAGTATTTT CASTTQWDRGGNTDTQYF
TRBJ1-2 TRBV29-1 . few 16 TGCAGCGTTGAAGAAGGAGTAGGAAAGGTCGAAAGTAGCTACACCTTC CSVEEGVGKVESSYTF
TRBJ2-7 TRBV7-2 TRBD2 many 14 TGTGCCAGCAGCTCCCGCAGCGGGAGCTACGAGCAGTACTTC CASSSRSGSYEQYF
TRBJ1-1 TRBV10-3 . few 14 TGTGCCATCAGTGTAAGACAGGTCGACACTGAAGCTTTCTTT CAISVRQVDTEAFF
TRBJ2-1 TRBV21-1 . . 16 TGTGCCAGCAGCAAAAGGGGGCAGGGGGCCTACAATGAGCAGTTCTTC CASSKRGQGAYNEQFF
TRBJ2-6 TRBV7-6 TRBD2 . 17 TGTGCCAGCAGCTACGCAGGCGGGGGGCCCGGGGCCAACGTCCTGACTTTC CASSYAGGGPGANVLTF
TRBJ1-1 TRBV11-1 . . 14 TGCGCCAGCAGCGTAAGGGAAGTCAACACTGAAGCTTTCTTT CASSVREVNTEAFF
TRBJ1-5 TRBV28 . few 13 TGTGCCAGCAGTTTAGAAGGGCAACAGCCCCAGCATTTT CASSLEGQQPQHF
TRBJ2-7 TRBV18 . few 15 TGTGCCAGCTCACCACTACAGGGCCGGCGGGGCGAGCAGTACTTC CASSPLQGRRGEQYF
TRBJ1-4 TRBV7-2 TRBD1 . 15 TGTGCCAGCAGCCGGGACAGGGGGTTTGGTGAAAAACTGTTTTTT CASSRDRGFGEKLFF
TRBJ1-5 TRBV6-6 TRBD1 . 16 TGTGCCAGCAGTTCTGGGGACAGGGCCAGGGCTCAGCCCCAGCATTTT CASSSGDRARAQPQHF
TRBJ2-1 TRBV7-2 . few 16 TGTGCCAGCAGCTTAGAACTCCTAGCCTCCACCAATGAGCAGTTCTTC CASSLELLASTNEQFF
TRBJ2-3 TRBV7-2 TRBD2 . 15 TGTGCCAGCAGCCCACAGCGGGGGTTTCCAGATACGCAGTATTTT CASSPQRGFPDTQYF
TRBJ2-3 TRBV20-1 . . 13 TGCAGTGCCGTGGGGACTCCCACAGATACGCAGTATTTT CSAVGTPTDTQYF
TRBJ2-1 TRBV28 . . 15 TGTGCCAGCAGCCCCGTAGGCTCCTCCGGCAATGAGCAGTTCTTC CASSPVGSSGNEQFF
TRBJ1-2 TRBV7-2 . . 15 TGTGCCAGCAGCTTAATTTTCCAGGGAACGGAAGGCTACACCTTC CASSLIFQGTEGYTF
TRBJ1-6 TRBV10-3 . . 14 TGTGCCATCAGGCCTACAGGGCTATGGTCACCCCTCCACTTT CAIRPTGLWSPLHF
TRBJ2-1 TRBV20-1 . few 15 TGCAGTGCACCGGGGCAAGAAAACTCCTACAATGAGCAGTTCTTC CSAPGQENSYNEQFF
TRBJ2-7 TRBV7-8 . . 15 TGTGCCAGCAGCTTAGGACGGGACTTAGCCTACGAGCAGTACTTC CASSLGRDLAYEQYF
TRBJ1-5 TRBV21-1 . . 13 TGTGCCAGCAGCCGCGAAGAAAATCAGCCCCAGCATTTT CASSREENQPQHF